Following are 20 T cell receptor beta chains from one sample sequenced in a study of blood T cell repertoires in COVID-19 (dated by TCRdb to 2020 to 2021). The receptor library was made with the immunoSEQ multiplex PCR assay. TCRdb took over this immuneACCESS table, retaining in-frame rearrangements with V and J assigned. Such tables are incomplete; in checked studies, under half of the missing clones stem from an unresolved V gene, and the remainder is unexplained. Across this sample there are 150,000 to 200,000 clones, with about 88% seen only once. Clones ranked in the top ten supply less than 20% of the sample. Sequencing was done on a sample of peripheral blood. The receptors originated from an elderly woman with acute or convalescent COVID-19.

The chain combines TRBV6-6 with TRBJ1-3; perhaps TRBD1 as D (6 bases). Germline CDR1 and CDR2: MNHNY and SVGAGI (reference sequence). This CDR3 is 15 amino acids long. Trimming shortened V by 6 bases and J by 1 base, and 13 bases separated the two germline ends. The CDR3: CASSEGRGSGNTIYF. In DNA form, the CDR3 reads TGTGCCAGCAGCGAGGGCAGGGGATCTGGAAACACCATATATTTT.

This sequence joins TRBV29-1 and TRBJ1-1; 7 bases match TRBD1. The CDR3 sequence is 13 residues long. J lost 1 base, V lost 6 bases, and 5 bases had no gene match. Germline values: CDR1 SQVTM, CDR2 ANQGSEA. This CDR3 is CSVAGGPNTEAFF. CDR3 nucleotide sequence: TGCAGCGTGGCAGGGGGTCCGAACACTGAAGCTTTCTTT. Full variable domain (outside the CDR3, taken from reference TRBV29-1 and TRBJ1-1): SAVISQKPSRDICQRGTSLTIQCQVDSQVTMMFWYRQQPGQSLTLIATANQGSEATYESGFVIDKFPISRPNLTFSTLTVSNMSPEDSSIYLCSVAGGPNTEAFFGQGTRLTVV.

Worth noting for this clone: Other DNA sequences in the same sample also yield this CDR3. The chain couples TRBV6-5 to TRBJ1-1, with 7 bases matching TRBD1. The V segment lost 6 bases and the J segment 0 bases; nucleotides outside the gene matches: 4. In germline, CDR1 is MNHEY, CDR2 SVGAGI. The CDR3 is 14 residues long. CDR3 nucleotide sequence: TGTGCCAGCAGCAACAGGGGCCTGAACACTGAAGCTTTCTTT. As protein: CASSNRGLNTEAFF.

V and J are TRBV25-1 and TRBJ1-6; perhaps TRBD1 as D (5 bases). V was cut by 0 bases and J by 4 bases, with 7 bases left in between. CDR1 MGHDK and CDR2 SYGVNS come from the germline V gene. The CDR3 spans 15 residues. The CDR3 protein is CASSEYRAYNSPLHF. CDR3 DNA sequence: TGTGCCAGCAGTGAATACAGGGCTTATAATTCACCCCTCCACTTT. Full variable domain (missing parts from reference TRBV25-1 and TRBJ1-6): EADIYQTPRYLVIGTGKKITLECSQTMGHDKMYWYQQDPGMELHLIHYSYGVNSTEKGDLSSESTVSRIRTEHFPLTLESARPSHTSQYLCASSEYRAYNSPLHFGNGTRLTVT.

The chain is built from TRBV7-9 and TRBJ2-7; TRBD1 agrees at 7 bases. The CDR3 is 16 residues long. Trimming at V came to 5 bases and at J to 3 bases, leaving 13 bases not matched to a gene. Germline loops: CDR1 SEHNR, CDR2 FQNEAQ (reference sequence). The CDR3 spells CASSRLESGQNYEQYF. The DNA for the CDR3 is TGTGCCAGCAGCCGTCTCGAATCGGGACAGAACTACGAGCAGTACTTC.

This chain uses TRBV21-1 with TRBJ2-7; no DNA check was done on the table's D call, TRBD1. TRBV21-1 counts as a pseudogene. The CDR3 is made up of 17 amino acids. The CDR3 sequence: CASSETGGVNSTYEQYF. CDR3 sequence (DNA): TGTGCCAGCAGCGAGACAGGGGGCGTAAATTCAACCTACGAGCAGTACTTC.

This clone was seen only a few times. The chain recombines TRBV9 with TRBJ1-1; TRBD1 matches 7 bases. Unmatched junction bases numbered 4, after V lost 0 bases and J lost 8 bases. The CDR3 is 13 residues long. Per the germline V gene, CDR1 is SGDLS and CDR2 is YYNGEE. The CDR3 DNA reads as TGTGCCAGCAGCGTAGGAGGACAGGTAGAAGCTTTCTTT. This translates into CASSVGGQVEAFF.

The V and J genes are TRBV28 and TRBJ1-2; D gene unclear. The V and J ends lost 2 bases and 4 bases respectively, with 8 bases between them. The CDR3 runs 13 residues. Germline V gives CDR1 MDHEN, CDR2 SYDVKM. The CDR3 DNA sequence: TGTGCCAGCAGTTTAATCTTCTTCTATGGCTACACCTTC. Amino acids: CASSLIFFYGYTF.

The gene calls are TRBV5-1 and TRBJ1-4; no clear D gene. Trimming left V 0 bases short and J 1 base short, with 4 bases between. This CDR3 contains 14 residues. In germline, CDR1 is SGHRS, CDR2 YFSETQ. CDR3 in amino acids: CASSLARTNEKLFF. As DNA, the CDR3 is TGCGCCAGCAGCTTGGCCCGAACTAATGAAAAACTGTTTTTT.

The rearrangement uses TRBV19 and TRBJ2-1, with 7 bases matching TRBD2. CDR1 is LNHDA and CDR2 is SQIVND in the germline V gene (reference sequence). The CDR3 is 14 amino acids. Losses at the gene ends were 10 bases for V and 4 bases for J; bases not matched to a gene: 10. The CDR3 DNA is TGTGCCACCGGTGGTGGGGGGGAATACAATGAGCAGTTCTTC. Translating gives CATGGGGEYNEQFF.

This chain joins TRBV27 and TRBJ2-4; TRBD1 agrees at 8 bases. The CDR3 contains 16 residues. The V gene's germline CDR1 is MNHEY and CDR2 SMNVEV (reference sequence). J gave up 0 bases and V 6 bases, and 7 bases lay outside the gene matches. The CDR3 DNA follows: TGTGCCAGCAGCCTAGACAGGGGTCTAGCCAAAAACATTCAGTACTTC. Translated: CASSLDRGLAKNIQYF.

The rearrangement links TRBV29-1 to TRBJ1-5; the D gene is possibly TRBD1 (6 bases). V gave up 4 bases and J gave up 5 bases, with 9 bases separating them. This CDR3 contains 12 residues. Germline V gene sequence: CDR1 SQVTM, CDR2 ANQGSEA. CDR3 amino acids: CSVAGADQPQHF. As DNA, the CDR3 is TGCAGCGTTGCAGGGGCCGATCAGCCCCAGCATTTT.

The CDR3 DNA follows: TGTGCCAGTAGTCCTCGGACAGGGCAGGCTTTCTTT. Translated: CASSPRTGQAFF. The chain employs TRBV19 and TRBJ1-1, with 8 bases aligning to TRBD1. V was clipped by 5 bases and J by 11 bases; unmatched bases: 7. Germline-derived CDR1 and CDR2 are LNHDA and SQIVND (reference sequence). The CDR3 is 12 residues long.

This clone appeared a single time. CDR3 residues: CASSTTPSGLHYF. CDR3 bases: TGTGCCAGCAGCACAACCCCAAGTGGACTACATTACTTC. This chain links TRBV7-3 with TRBJ2-7; a weak D match, TRBD2 (6 bases). The germline V and J ends were trimmed by 5 bases and 13 bases, with 21 bases remaining between them. The CDR3 spans 13 residues. The germline V gene encodes CDR1 SGHTA and CDR2 FQGTGA.

This clone has just one count. The CDR3 loop reads CASSPAGGNFNQPQHF. CDR3 coding DNA: TGTGCCAGCAGCCCGGCGGGGGGGAATTTCAATCAGCCCCAGCATTTT. This chain joins TRBV7-9 and TRBJ1-5, with a possible D match to TRBD1 (5 bases). Germline CDR1 and CDR2: SEHNR and FQNEAQ (reference sequence). Trimming cost V 5 bases and J 3 bases, with 17 bases left between them. The CDR3 spans 16 residues.

The chain carries TRBV5-1 and TRBJ2-3; weak D call: TRBD2 (6 bases). The CDR3 covers 16 residues. The germline V gene has CDR1 SGHRS and CDR2 YFSETQ. V lost 3 bases to trimming and J lost 2 bases, with 16 bases between them. The CDR3 spells CASSWGRGAITDTQYF. The CDR3 DNA reads TGCGCCAGCAGCTGGGGACGCGGGGCCATCACAGATACGCAGTATTTT. Full variable domain (outside the CDR3, taken from reference TRBV5-1 and TRBJ2-3): KAGVTQTPRYLIKTRGQQVTLSCSPISGHRSVSWYQQTPGQGLQFLFEYFSETQRNKGNFPGRFSGRQFSNSRSEMNVSTLELGDSALYLCASSWGRGAITDTQYFGPGTRLTVL.

The chain joins TRBV5-1 to TRBJ2-3; 10 nucleotides agree with TRBD2. The CDR3 extends over 14 amino acids. J lost 2 bases, V lost 4 bases, and 1 base had no gene match. The V gene's germline CDR1 is SGHRS and CDR2 YFSETQ. CDR3 in DNA: TGCGCCAGCAGCGGGACTAGCGACACAGATACGCAGTATTTT. It translates to CASSGTSDTDTQYF.

This clone occurred once. The V and J genes are TRBV13 and TRBJ1-4, with D maybe TRBD1 (6 bases). V was clipped by 5 bases and J by 10 bases, with 20 bases between them. CDR3 length: 15 residues. Looked up from germline, CDR1 is PRHDT and CDR2 is FYEKMQ (reference sequence). CDR3 residues: CASSKQQGPPGKLFF. The CDR3 bases are TGTGCCAGCAGCAAGCAACAGGGCCCTCCAGGAAAACTGTTTTTT.

This chain uses TRBV3-1 (or the pseudogene TRBV3-2) with TRBJ1-2; 7 bases align to TRBD1. The CDR3 length is 13 residues. Trimming took 2 bases from V and 5 from J; bases not matched to a gene: 2. Germline V gives CDR1 LGHDT, CDR2 YNNKEL (reference sequence). In DNA, the CDR3 is TGTGCCAGCAGCCAACAACAGGGGTATGGCTACACCTTC. Translating it yields CASSQQQGYGYTF.

In DNA, the CDR3 is TGTGCCAGCAGCCCGCGAGGGGGATCACGGTCCTACGAGCAGTACTTC. Translating it yields CASSPRGGSRSYEQYF. The gene calls are TRBV14 and TRBJ2-7; a possible D gene is TRBD1 (6 bases). Germline-derived CDR1 and CDR2 are SGHDN and FVKESK. This CDR3 contains 16 residues. With 4 bases removed from V and 1 base from J, the gap between germline ends came to 17 bases.